This record covers a single T cell receptor beta chain. The CDR3 contains 15 residues. Losses at the gene ends were 7 bases for V and 3 bases for J; bases not matched to a gene: 7. Germline V lookup: CDR1 SNHLY, CDR2 FYNNEI. Clones were sequenced by immunoSEQ multiplex PCR, and TCRdb holds only the in-frame ones, with some missing. There are over 110,000 clones in the sample; more than 75% occur only once, and over 10% lies in the top ten. These data are taken from a study of blood T cell repertoires in COVID-19. The clonotype was recovered from a man older than 75 with acute or convalescent COVID-19. The J gene is TRBJ2-2, the V gene TRBV2; 8 bases are shared with TRBD1. Material: peripheral blood. CDR3 amino acids: CASTRRGQYTGELFF. The CDR3, as DNA: TGTGCCAGCACACGCAGGGGGCAGTACACCGGGGAGCTGTTTTTT.